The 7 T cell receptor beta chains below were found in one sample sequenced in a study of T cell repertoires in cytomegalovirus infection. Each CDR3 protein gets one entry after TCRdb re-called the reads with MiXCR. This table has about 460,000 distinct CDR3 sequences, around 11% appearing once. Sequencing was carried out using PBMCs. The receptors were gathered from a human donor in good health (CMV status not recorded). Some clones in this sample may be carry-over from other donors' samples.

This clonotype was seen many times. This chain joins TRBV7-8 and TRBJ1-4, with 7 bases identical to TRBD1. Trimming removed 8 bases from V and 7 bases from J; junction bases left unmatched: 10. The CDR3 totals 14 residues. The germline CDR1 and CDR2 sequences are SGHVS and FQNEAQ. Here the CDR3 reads CASRDRDWGEKLFF. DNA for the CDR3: TGTGCCAGCCGCGACAGGGACTGGGGTGAAAAACTGTTTTTT.

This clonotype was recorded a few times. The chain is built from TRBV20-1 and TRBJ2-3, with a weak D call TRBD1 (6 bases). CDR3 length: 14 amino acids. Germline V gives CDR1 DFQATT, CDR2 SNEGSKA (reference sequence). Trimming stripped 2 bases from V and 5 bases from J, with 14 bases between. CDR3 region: CSARRQGLQDTQYF. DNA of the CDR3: TGCAGTGCTAGAAGGCAGGGGTTACAAGATACGCAGTATTTT.

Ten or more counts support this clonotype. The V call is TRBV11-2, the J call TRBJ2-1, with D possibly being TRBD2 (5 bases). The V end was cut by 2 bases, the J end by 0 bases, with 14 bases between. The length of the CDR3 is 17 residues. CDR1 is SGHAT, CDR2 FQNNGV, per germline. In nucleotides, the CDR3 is TGTGCCAGCAGCTTAAGGACTCACAAGCGCTCCTACAATGAGCAGTTCTTC. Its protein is CASSLRTHKRSYNEQFF.

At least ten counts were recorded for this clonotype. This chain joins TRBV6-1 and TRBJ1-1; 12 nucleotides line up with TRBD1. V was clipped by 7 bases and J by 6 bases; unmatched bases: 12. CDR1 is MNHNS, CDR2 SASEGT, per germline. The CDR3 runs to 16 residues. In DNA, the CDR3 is TGTGCCAGCACCCACCTCCCGGGACAGGGGGCAGCTGAAGCTTTCTTT. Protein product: CASTHLPGQGAAEAFF.

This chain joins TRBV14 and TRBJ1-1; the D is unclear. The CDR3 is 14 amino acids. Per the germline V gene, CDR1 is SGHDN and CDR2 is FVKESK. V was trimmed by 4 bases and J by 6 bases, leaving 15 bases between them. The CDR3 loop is CASSLRLNSAEAFF. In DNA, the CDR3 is TGTGCCAGCAGCCTGCGACTTAACTCGGCTGAAGCTTTCTTT.

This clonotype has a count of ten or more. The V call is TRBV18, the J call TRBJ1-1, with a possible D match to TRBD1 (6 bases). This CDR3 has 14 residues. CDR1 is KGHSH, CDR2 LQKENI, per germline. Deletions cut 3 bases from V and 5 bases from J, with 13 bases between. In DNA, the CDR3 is TGTGCCAGCTCACCTACACAGGGAAAAACTGAAGCTTTCTTT. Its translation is CASSPTQGKTEAFF.

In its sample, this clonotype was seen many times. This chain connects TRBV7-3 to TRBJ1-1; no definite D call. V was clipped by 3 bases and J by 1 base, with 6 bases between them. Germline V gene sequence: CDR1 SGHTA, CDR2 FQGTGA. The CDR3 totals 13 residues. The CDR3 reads CASSFGWNTEAFF. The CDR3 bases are TGTGCCAGCAGCTTCGGCTGGAACACTGAAGCTTTCTTT.